This T cell receptor beta chain was retrieved from a study of T cell changes during pregnancy in multiple sclerosis. CDR3 length equals 17 residues. Some clones are missing from TCRdb's copy, which holds only in-frame ones; the method was immunoSEQ multiplex PCR. The sample holds some 41,000 clones, roughly 88% seen once. This clonotype was sampled from a female donor with multiple sclerosis, enrolled in a pregnancy study. The rearrangement uses TRBV5-2 and TRBJ1-2. TRBV5-2 is given as a pseudogene. Sequencing input: PBMCs (not recorded whether the cells were cultured). The CDR3 reads CASKKSREYERTYGYTF. As DNA, the CDR3 is TGTGCCAGCAAGAAAAGTAGAGAGTACGAAAGAACCTATGGCTACACCTTC.